Listed here are 3 T cell receptor beta chains from one sample, sequenced in a study of Graves' ophthalmopathy and Graves' hyperthyroidism. Transcripts of RNA were the source for amplifying TCR beta CDR3 regions. An initial RT-PCR round employing HTBI primers preceded a second-round multiplex PCR. Each CDR3 protein gets one entry after TCRdb re-called the multiplex PCR reads with MiXCR. The sample lists hundreds of thousands of distinct CDR3 sequences; around 14% were seen once. Sequencing was carried out using blood. The source is a woman in her 30s with Graves' ophthalmopathy.

This clonotype was seen many times. The V gene is TRBV2, the J gene TRBJ1-2, with 8 bases lining up with TRBD1. V lost 6 bases, J lost 8 bases, and 8 bases stayed unmatched. Germline V lookup: CDR1 SNHLY, CDR2 FYNNEI. This CDR3 comprises 13 residues. The CDR3 protein is CASSPGGLGGYTF. The DNA for the CDR3 is TGTGCCAGCAGCCCAGGGGGCCTTGGGGGCTACACCTTC. The full variable domain, with the rest looked up from reference TRBV2 and TRBJ1-2, is EPEVTQTPSHQVTQMGQEVILRCVPISNHLYFYWYRQILGQKVEFLVSFYNNEISEKSEIFDDQFSVERPDGSNFTLKIRSTKLEDSAMYFCASSPGGLGGYTFGSGTRLTVV.

The table lists this clonotype with many counts. The chain couples TRBV28 to TRBJ1-1; D is ambiguous. CDR3 length: 15 residues. Trimming pared 3 bases from V and 5 bases from J, leaving 16 bases between. Germline lookup yields CDR1 MDHEN and CDR2 SYDVKM. The CDR3 DNA reads as TGTGCCAGCAGTTTCCCCCAGGAGAGGGTGACTGAAGCTTTCTTT. This gives the protein CASSFPQERVTEAFF.

At least ten counts were recorded for this clonotype. The rearrangement links TRBV6-1 to TRBJ2-5; unclear D gene. V lost 7 bases, J lost 5 bases, and 23 bases lay in between. Germline V gene sequence: CDR1 MNHNS, CDR2 SASEGT. This CDR3 has 16 residues. The CDR3 reads CASKIDGASFGETQYF. CDR3 DNA: TGTGCCAGCAAGATAGATGGAGCATCCTTCGGCGAGACCCAGTACTTC.